Included here is one TCR beta chain sequence, with context. This table comes from immunoSEQ multiplex PCR, and its TCRdb copy is limited to in-frame clones, with some not included. This sample has 140,000 or so clones; approximately 92% occur once, and the top ten carry over 1.5%. This entry comes from a study of T cell responses to AZD1222 COVID-19 vaccine. Trimming removed 5 bases from V and 1 base from J, with 14 bases in between. Germline V lookup: CDR1 SGHTA, CDR2 FQGTGA. The CDR3 runs to 15 residues. This specimen consisted of peripheral blood, obtained on day 0 of AZD1222 vaccination. The origin of this receptor is an adult in good health. The gene calls are TRBV7-3 and TRBJ1-1, with D possibly matching TRBD1 (5 bases). CDR3 region: CASSIDSLRNTEAFF. The DNA of the CDR3 is TGTGCCAGCAGCATAGACAGCTTACGGAACACTGAAGCTTTCTTT.